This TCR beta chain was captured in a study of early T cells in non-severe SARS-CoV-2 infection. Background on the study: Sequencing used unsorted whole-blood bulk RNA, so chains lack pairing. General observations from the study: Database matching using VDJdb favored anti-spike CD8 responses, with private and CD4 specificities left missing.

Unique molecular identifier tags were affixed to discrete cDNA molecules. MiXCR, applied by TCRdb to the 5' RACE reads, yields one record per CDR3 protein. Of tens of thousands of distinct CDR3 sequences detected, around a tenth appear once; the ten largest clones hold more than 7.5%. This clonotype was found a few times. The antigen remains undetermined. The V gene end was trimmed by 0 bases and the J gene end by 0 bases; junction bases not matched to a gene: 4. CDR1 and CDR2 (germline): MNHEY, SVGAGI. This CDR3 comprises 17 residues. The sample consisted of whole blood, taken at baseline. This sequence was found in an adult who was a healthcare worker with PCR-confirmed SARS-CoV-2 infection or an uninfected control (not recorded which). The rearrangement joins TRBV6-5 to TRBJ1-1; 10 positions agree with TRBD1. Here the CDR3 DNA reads TGTGCCAGCAGTTACTCTGCGGGACAGGGGATGAACACTGAAGCTTTCTTT. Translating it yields CASSYSAGQGMNTEAFF.